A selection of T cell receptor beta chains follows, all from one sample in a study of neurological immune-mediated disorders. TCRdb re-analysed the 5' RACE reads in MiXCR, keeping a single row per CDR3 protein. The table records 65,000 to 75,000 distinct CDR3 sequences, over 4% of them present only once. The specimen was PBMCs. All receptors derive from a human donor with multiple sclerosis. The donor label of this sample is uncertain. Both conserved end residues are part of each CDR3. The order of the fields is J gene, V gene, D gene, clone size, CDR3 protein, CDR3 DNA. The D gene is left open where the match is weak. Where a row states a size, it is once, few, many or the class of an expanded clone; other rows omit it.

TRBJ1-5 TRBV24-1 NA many CATSDFRGQPQHF TGTGCCACCAGTGATTTTAGGGGACAGCCCCAGCATTTT
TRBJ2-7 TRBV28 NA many CASSLDLTAYEQYF TGTGCCAGCAGTTTAGATTTGACAGCCTACGAGCAGTACTTC
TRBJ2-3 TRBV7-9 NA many CASSSSRGTQYF TGTGCCAGCAGCTCGTCCCGGGGTACGCAGTATTTT
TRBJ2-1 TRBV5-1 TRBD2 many CASSLGAGGPNEQFF TGCGCCAGCAGCTTGGGAGCGGGGGGGCCCAATGAGCAGTTCTTC
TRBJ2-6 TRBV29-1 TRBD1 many CSVVGQGEDSGANVLTF TGCAGCGTTGTCGGACAGGGAGAGGACTCTGGGGCCAACGTCCTGACTTTC
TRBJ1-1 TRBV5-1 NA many CASSFRTGNTEAFF TGCGCCAGCAGCTTCAGGACCGGGAACACTGAAGCTTTCTTT
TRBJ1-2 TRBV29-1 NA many CSVGETRGYGYTF TGCAGCGTTGGGGAAACTCGCGGCTATGGCTACACCTTC
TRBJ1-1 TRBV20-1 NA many CSARDVGILNTEAFF TGCAGTGCTAGAGACGTGGGGATACTGAACACTGAAGCTTTCTTT
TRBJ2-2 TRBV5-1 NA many CASSPLPNTGELFF TGCGCCAGCAGCCCACTGCCTAACACCGGGGAGCTGTTTTTT
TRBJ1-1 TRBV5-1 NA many CATAKETGLNTEAFF TGCGCCACCGCAAAGGAGACAGGTCTGAACACTGAAGCTTTCTTT
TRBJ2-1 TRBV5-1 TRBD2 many CASSLVGSGGPGYEQFF TGCGCCAGCAGCTTGGTGGGAAGCGGGGGCCCCGGCTATGAGCAGTTCTTC
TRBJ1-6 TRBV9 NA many CASSVGTYNSPLHF TGTGCCAGCAGCGTAGGAACCTATAATTCACCCCTCCACTTT
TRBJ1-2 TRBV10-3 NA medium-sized CAISESWAAKYGYTF TGTGCCATCAGTGAGTCCTGGGCCGCAAAATATGGCTACACCTTC
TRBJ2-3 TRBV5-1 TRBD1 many CASSFLTGTTDTQYF TGCGCCAGCAGCTTCTTGACAGGGACCACAGATACGCAGTATTTT
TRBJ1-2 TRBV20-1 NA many CSARAFEGRGYGYTF TGCAGTGCTAGAGCATTTGAGGGCCGCGGCTATGGCTACACCTTC
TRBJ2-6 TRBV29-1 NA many CSVRGGAGANVLTF TGCAGCGTAAGGGGGGGGGCCGGGGCCAACGTCCTGACTTTC
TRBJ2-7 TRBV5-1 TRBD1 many CASTTGQGYEQYF TGCGCCAGCACTACGGGACAGGGCTACGAGCAGTACTTC
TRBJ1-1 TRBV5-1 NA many CASSLSGGREAFF TGCGCCAGCAGCTTATCCGGGGGGCGAGAAGCTTTCTTT
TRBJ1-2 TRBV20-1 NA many CSARLWPYGYTF TGCAGTGCTAGACTATGGCCTTATGGCTACACCTTC
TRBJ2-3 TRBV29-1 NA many CSVPGPQISTDTQYF TGCAGCGTCCCGGGACCACAAATTAGCACAGATACGCAGTATTTT
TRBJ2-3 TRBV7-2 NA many CASSPTMADTQYF TGTGCCAGCAGCCCCACAATGGCTGATACGCAGTATTTT
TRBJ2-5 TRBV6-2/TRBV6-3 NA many CASSYFIALDWETQYF TGTGCCAGCAGTTACTTCATCGCCCTGGACTGGGAGACCCAGTACTTC
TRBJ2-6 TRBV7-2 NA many CASSLGPSGANVLTF TGTGCCAGCAGCCTCGGCCCCTCTGGGGCCAACGTCCTGACTTTC
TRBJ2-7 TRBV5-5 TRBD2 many CASSLLAGGPRGEQYF TGTGCCAGCAGCTTACTAGCGGGGGGCCCACGCGGGGAGCAGTACTTC
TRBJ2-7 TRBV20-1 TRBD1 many CSARDPAGGSYEQYF TGCAGTGCTAGAGATCCGGCAGGGGGATCCTACGAGCAGTACTTC
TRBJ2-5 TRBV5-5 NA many CASSLEQGGGETQYF TGTGCCAGCAGCTTAGAACAGGGAGGTGGAGAGACCCAGTACTTC
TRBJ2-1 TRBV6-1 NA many CASSSLRQYNEQFF TGTGCCAGCAGTTCCCTAAGACAGTACAATGAGCAGTTCTTC
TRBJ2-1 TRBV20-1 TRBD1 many CSARDSQGAYNEQFF TGCAGTGCTAGAGATAGCCAGGGGGCCTACAATGAGCAGTTCTTC
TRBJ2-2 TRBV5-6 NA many CASGRLSNTGELFF TGTGCCAGCGGCAGACTTTCGAACACCGGGGAGCTGTTTTTT
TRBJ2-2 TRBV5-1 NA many CASSSGSTGELFF TGCGCCAGCAGCTCCGGAAGCACCGGGGAGCTGTTTTTT
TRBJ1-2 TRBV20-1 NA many CSASQTGSYGYTF TGCAGTGCTAGCCAAACAGGGAGCTATGGCTACACCTTC
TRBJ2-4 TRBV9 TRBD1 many CASSLGQGNIQYF TGTGCCAGCAGCCTCGGACAGGGAAACATTCAGTACTTC
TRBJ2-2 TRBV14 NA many CASSQAYWGQQGLFF TGTGCCAGCAGCCAAGCCTACTGGGGCCAGCAAGGGCTGTTTTTT
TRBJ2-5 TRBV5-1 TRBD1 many CASSSTGGAETQYF TGCGCCAGCAGCTCCACAGGGGGCGCGGAGACCCAGTACTTC
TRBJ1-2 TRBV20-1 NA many CSASFGQKVGYTF TGCAGTGCTAGTTTCGGACAGAAAGTTGGCTACACCTTC
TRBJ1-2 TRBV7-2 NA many CASSLRGGGGYTF TGTGCCAGCAGCTTACGAGGAGGCGGGGGCTACACCTTC
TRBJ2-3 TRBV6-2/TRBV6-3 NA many CASSEGSSDTQYF TGTGCCAGCTCAGAGGGATCTAGCGATACGCAGTATTTT
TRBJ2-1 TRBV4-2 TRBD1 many CASSHQGDSYNEQFF TGTGCCAGCAGCCACCAGGGGGACTCCTACAATGAGCAGTTCTTC
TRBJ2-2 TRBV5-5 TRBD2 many CASSNLAGGANTGELFF TGTGCCAGCAGCAACCTAGCGGGGGGTGCGAACACCGGGGAGCTGTTTTTT
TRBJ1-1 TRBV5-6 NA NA CASGRSRAFF TGTGCCAGTGGACGCTCGCGAGCTTTCTTT
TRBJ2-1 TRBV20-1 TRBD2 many CSARSSRGLERYEQFF TGCAGTGCTAGATCCAGTCGGGGACTAGAACGGTATGAGCAGTTCTTC
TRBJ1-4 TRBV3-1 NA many CASSQRTGPNEKLFF TGTGCCAGCAGCCAAAGGACGGGACCTAATGAAAAACTGTTTTTT
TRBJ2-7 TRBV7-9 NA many CASSYGGGREQYF TGTGCCAGCAGCTACGGCGGCGGGCGAGAGCAGTACTTC
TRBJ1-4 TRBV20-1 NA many CSAGDRSTNEKLFF TGCAGTGCTGGGGACCGTTCAACTAATGAAAAACTGTTTTTT
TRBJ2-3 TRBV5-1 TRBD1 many CASSQQGDSTDTQYF TGCGCCAGCAGCCAACAGGGGGATAGCACAGATACGCAGTATTTT
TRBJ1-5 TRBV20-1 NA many CSASKEVKRPYSNQPQHF TGCAGTGCTAGCAAGGAGGTGAAGCGGCCTTATAGCAATCAGCCCCAGCATTTT
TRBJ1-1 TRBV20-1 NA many CSARLQGWAEAFF TGCAGTGCTAGGCTACAGGGATGGGCTGAAGCTTTCTTT
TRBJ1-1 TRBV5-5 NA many CASSLVRGEAFF TGTGCCAGCAGCTTGGTTCGGGGAGAAGCTTTCTTT
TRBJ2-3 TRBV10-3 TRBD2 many CAISETSGGPTDTQYF TGTGCCATCAGCGAGACTAGCGGGGGGCCCACAGATACGCAGTATTTT
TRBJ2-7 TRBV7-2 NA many CASSLRRGVPRFLF TGTGCCAGCAGCCTCCGACGCGGGGTACCCCGGTTCCTGTTC
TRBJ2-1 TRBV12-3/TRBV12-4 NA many CASSLGQSSYNEQFF TGTGCCAGCAGTTTGGGGCAGTCCTCCTACAATGAGCAGTTCTTC